This TCR beta chain was documented in a study of Graves' ophthalmopathy and Graves' hyperthyroidism. RNA transcripts yielded amplified TCR beta CDR3 regions. Following a first-round RT-PCR that used HTBI primers, a second-round multiplex PCR was carried out. Via MiXCR, TCRdb re-called the multiplex PCR reads, giving one row per CDR3 protein. The sample contains around 1.1 million distinct CDR3 sequences, approximately 35% of which appear only once. This clonotype was counted a single time. V was pared by 6 bases and J by 4 bases, with 6 bases of the junction left unmatched. Per germline, CDR1 SEHNR and CDR2 FQNEAQ (reference sequence). This CDR3 is built from 14 residues. The authors enrolled newly diagnosed hyperthyroidism patients aged 18 to 65 with under 2 months' duration. Other autoimmune diseases, uncontrolled infections, pregnancy or lactation ruled patients out of participation. A diagnosis was made from clinical symptoms together with serum thyroxine, TRAb, thyroid ultrasound and orbital computed tomography.

The receptor comes from an adult man with Graves' hyperthyroidism. The chain is built from TRBV7-9 and TRBJ2-7; the match to TRBD2 covers 10 bases. The sample taken for sequencing was peripheral blood or thyroid tissue (not recorded which). CDR3 in DNA: TGTGCCAGCAGTGGGAAGCGGGGGGGATACGAGCAGTACTTC. Encoded protein: CASSGKRGGYEQYF.